The 30 T cell receptor beta chains below all came from one sample that was sequenced in a study of cytomegalovirus exposure and HLA in healthy donors. Primers: 60 Vbeta forward and 13 Jbeta reverse. Sequencing was performed with immunoSEQ multiplex PCR; in TCRdb, only in-frame clones are kept and a portion is missing. The sample gives 180,000 or so clones, 80% of which show up once; 1.5% to 2% is in the top ten. Sequenced material: PBMCs. Source of these receptors: a woman aged 25 to 39 in good health and CMV-seronegative.

V usage is TRBV9 and J usage is TRBJ2-2; 7 nucleotides line up with TRBD2. V gave up 5 bases and J gave up 5 bases; unmatched junction bases: 9. The CDR3 spans 15 residues. The germline V gene encodes CDR1 SGDLS and CDR2 YYNGEE. CDR3 sequence (DNA): TGTGCCAGCAGTCTCGGACTAGTTATAACCGGGGAGCTGTTTTTT. It encodes CASSLGLVITGELFF.

The chain is built from TRBV10-1 and TRBJ2-7, with D maybe TRBD1 (6 bases). The germline V gene has CDR1 WNHNN and CDR2 SYGVQD (reference sequence). The V end was cut by 6 bases, the J end by 6 bases, with 15 bases between. The CDR3 runs to 13 residues. The chain's CDR3 is CASSNRVMGEQYF. The CDR3 nucleotides read TGCGCCAGCAGCAACAGGGTTATGGGCGAGCAGTACTTC.

The CDR3, as DNA: TGTGCCAGCAGCCCCTCAGGGGCCGGTCAGCCCCAGCATTTT. Protein: CASSPSGAGQPQHF. The chain employs TRBV7-2 and TRBJ1-5; D possibly corresponds to TRBD1 (6 bases). Germline assignment: CDR1 SGHTA and CDR2 FQGNSA. Trimming shortened V by 5 bases and J by 6 bases, and 14 bases separated the two germline ends. The CDR3 covers 14 residues.

This clone has ten or more counts. Distinct nucleotide sequences in the sample also encode this CDR3. The V and J genes are TRBV7-3 and TRBJ2-1; possibly TRBD2 for D (5 bases). V was clipped by 0 bases and J by 7 bases, with 7 bases between them. This CDR3 contains 13 residues. Germline CDR1 reads SGHTA; CDR2 reads FQGTGA. The CDR3 nucleotides read TGTGCCAGCAGCTTAACACCGGGGAATGAGCAGTTCTTC. Its translation: CASSLTPGNEQFF.

The chain recombines TRBV6-5 with TRBJ1-3; 7 bases fit TRBD1. The CDR3 extends over 15 amino acids. Germline V gene data show CDR1 as MNHEY and CDR2 as SVGAGI. After removal of 6 bases from V and 4 bases from J, the junction contained 9 bases not matched to a gene. This chain's CDR3 is CASSLGTVKGNTIYF. CDR3 nucleotides: TGTGCCAGCAGCTTAGGGACAGTTAAAGGAAACACCATATATTTT.

This clone was found a few times. As DNA, the CDR3 is TGTGCCAGCAGCTCAGGATCACTAGCGGGGACCACTAGCACAGATACGCAGTATTTT. Translated: CASSSGSLAGTTSTDTQYF. The gene calls are TRBV5-4 and TRBJ2-3; 10 bases map to TRBD2. Germline-derived CDR1 and CDR2 are SGHNT and YYREEE (reference sequence). Trimming at V came to 3 bases and at J to 0 bases, leaving 13 bases not matched to a gene. The CDR3 has 19 amino acids.

The rearrangement links TRBV29-1 to TRBJ2-7; D possibly corresponds to TRBD2 (5 bases). CDR3 length: 13 residues. The ends were cut back, 5 bases at V and 4 bases at J, with 15 bases in the middle. Germline V lookup: CDR1 SQVTM, CDR2 ANQGSEA. The CDR3 DNA reads as TGCAGCGTTAGGGAAAGTAGAGGGTACGAGCAGTACTTC. Translated, it gives CSVRESRGYEQYF.

This clone came up a few times. This chain uses TRBV19 with TRBJ2-3, with TRBD1 matching over 9 bases. The CDR3 spans 15 residues. From germline, CDR1 is LNHDA and CDR2 SQIVND (reference sequence). With V trimmed by 6 bases and J by 3 bases, 7 bases remained unmatched. In DNA, the CDR3 is TGTGCCAGTAGCCAACAGGGGGCAATAACAGATACGCAGTATTTT. Its translation is CASSQQGAITDTQYF.

The rearrangement links TRBV6-5 to TRBJ2-1; TRBD1 matches 9 bases. The V gene end was trimmed by 6 bases and the J gene end by 3 bases; junction bases not matched to a gene: 6. This CDR3 comprises 15 residues. Germline CDR1 is MNHEY and CDR2 is SVGAGI. CDR3 protein: CASSKQGASYNEQFF. The CDR3 DNA is TGTGCCAGCAGCAAACAGGGGGCAAGCTACAATGAGCAGTTCTTC.

The chain links TRBV29-1 to TRBJ2-1, with D tentatively TRBD2 (6 bases). The V gene's germline CDR1 is SQVTM and CDR2 ANQGSEA. The CDR3 consists of 13 residues. V was cut by 6 bases and J by 9 bases, with 18 bases left in between. The CDR3 nucleotides read TGCAGCGTGGGGGAGCGGGCCGCGGGTGAGCAGTTCTTC. It yields the protein CSVGERAAGEQFF.

The chain joins TRBV5-4 to TRBJ2-1, with 7 bases matching TRBD1. The V gene's germline CDR1 is SGHNT and CDR2 YYREEE (reference sequence). The ends lost 4 bases at V and 3 bases at J; junction bases unmatched: 4. This CDR3 is 14 amino acids long. The CDR3 DNA follows: TGTGCCAGCAGCAAAAGACAGGGCTACAATGAGCAGTTCTTC. It translates to CASSKRQGYNEQFF.

The chain uses TRBV5-1 and TRBJ2-1; 13 nucleotides align to TRBD2. The V gene's germline CDR1 is SGHRS and CDR2 YFSETQ. With 4 bases clipped from V and 4 bases from J, the junction kept 5 bases outside the gene matches. The CDR3 has 16 residues. The chain's CDR3 is CASSRGTSGEYNEQFF. Here the CDR3 DNA reads TGCGCCAGCAGCCGGGGGACTAGCGGGGAATACAATGAGCAGTTCTTC.

The chain uses TRBV7-3 and TRBJ1-1; no firm D call. Trimming stripped 2 bases from V and 1 base from J, with 11 bases between. CDR3 length equals 15 residues. Germline assignment: CDR1 SGHTA and CDR2 FQGTGA. The CDR3 is CASSLAHSQNTEAFF. CDR3 DNA sequence: TGTGCCAGCAGCTTAGCCCACTCCCAGAACACTGAAGCTTTCTTT. The variable domain in full, with the rest retrieved from reference TRBV7-3 and TRBJ1-1, is GAGVSQTPSNKVTEKGKYVELRCDPISGHTALYWYRQSLGQGPEFLIYFQGTGAADDSGLPNDRFFAVRPEGSVSTLKIQRTERGDSAVYLCASSLAHSQNTEAFFGQGTRLTVV.

About this clone itself: Other DNA sequences within the sample encode an identical CDR3. J is TRBJ1-2 and V is TRBV6-5; perhaps TRBD1 as D (5 bases). Trimming shortened V by 7 bases and J by 4 bases, and 7 bases separated the two germline ends. The CDR3 consists of 11 residues. Germline CDR1 is MNHEY and CDR2 is SVGAGI. The CDR3 DNA reads TGTGCCAGCACCCAGGGCTATGGCTACACCTTC. Translation gives CASTQGYGYTF.

The V gene is TRBV30, the J gene TRBJ1-2, with D tentatively TRBD1 (5 bases). CDR3 size: 12 residues. The germline gives CDR1 GTSNPN, CDR2 SVGIG (reference sequence). The ends were cut back, 5 bases at V and 2 bases at J, with 9 bases in the middle. Here the CDR3 reads CAWSRVNYGYTF. The CDR3 region has the DNA TGTGCCTGGTCCAGGGTAAACTATGGCTACACCTTC. The entire variable domain, with the rest obtained from reference TRBV30 and TRBJ1-2, is as follows: SQTIHQWPATLVQPVGSPLSLECTVEGTSNPNLYWYRQAAGRGLQLLFYSVGIGQISSEVPQNLSASRPQDRQFILSSKKLLLSDSGFYLCAWSRVNYGYTFGSGTRLTVV.

This clone was counted once. The V gene is TRBV19, the J gene TRBJ1-1; a weak D match, TRBD1 (5 bases). Trimming left V 4 bases short and J 1 base short, with 13 bases between. Germline CDR1 is LNHDA and CDR2 is SQIVND (reference sequence). There are 15 residues in the CDR3. The CDR3 reads CASSSSGTANTEAFF. CDR3 bases: TGTGCCAGTAGTAGCTCCGGGACTGCGAACACTGAAGCTTTCTTT. Filled out from reference TRBV19 and TRBJ1-1, the complete variable domain reads DGGITQSPKYLFRKEGQNVTLSCEQNLNHDAMYWYRQDPGQGLRLIYYSQIVNDFQKGDIAEGYSVSREKKESFPLTVTSAQKNPTAFYLCASSSSGTANTEAFFGQGTRLTVV.

V and J are TRBV18 and TRBJ2-4, with D tentatively TRBD1 (5 bases). Germline CDR1 and CDR2: KGHSH and LQKENI. V shed 2 bases and J shed 2 bases, with 13 bases lying between them. There are 16 residues in the CDR3. CDR3 in amino acids: CASSPSSPGPKNIQYF. The CDR3 DNA is TGTGCCAGCTCACCAAGCAGTCCAGGGCCCAAAAACATTCAGTACTTC.

This sequence joins TRBV6-5 and TRBJ1-4, with a possible D match to TRBD1 (5 bases). The ends were cut back, 2 bases at V and 5 bases at J, with 12 bases in the middle. The germline gives CDR1 MNHEY, CDR2 SVGAGI. The CDR3 has 15 amino acids. The CDR3 DNA is TGTGCCAGCAGTTACAGCGGGGCGGGGAATGAAAAACTGTTTTTT. Its translation: CASSYSGAGNEKLFF.

As concerns this clone: One end of the junction is discordant with germline, which a read error may explain. The J gene is TRBJ2-7, the V gene TRBV10-2; 8 bases are a match to TRBD2. Germline V CDR1 and CDR2: WSHSY, SAAADI. There are 12 residues in the CDR3. The CDR3 here is CASSELGQRGNF. CDR3 bases: TGCGCCAGCAGTGAGTTAGGGCAGCGGGGGAACTTC.

The V gene is TRBV5-6, the J gene TRBJ2-2, with 7 bases identical to TRBD2. Germline V lookup: CDR1 SGHDT, CDR2 YYEEEE. V trimming: 4 bases; J trimming: 1 base; junction bases outside the gene matches: 7. The CDR3 is made up of 16 amino acids. DNA for the CDR3: TGTGCCAGCAGCCCCAATTTAGCGGGGAACACCGGGGAGCTGTTTTTT. Translated: CASSPNLAGNTGELFF.

This chain connects TRBV9 to TRBJ1-3, with a possible D match to TRBD1 (5 bases). Per germline, CDR1 SGDLS and CDR2 YYNGEE. This CDR3 is built from 15 residues. V shed 1 base and J shed 3 bases, with 11 bases lying between them. The chain's CDR3 is CASSVRSGVGNTIYF. CDR3 DNA: TGTGCCAGCAGCGTACGGTCGGGGGTTGGAAACACCATATATTTT.

The chain is built from TRBV6-1 and TRBJ1-1; D not certain. Between the trimmed V and J ends, which lost 6 bases and 4 bases, there was a span of 12 bases. CDR1 is MNHNS and CDR2 is SASEGT in the germline V gene. There are 13 residues in the CDR3. Here the CDR3 DNA reads TGTGCCAGCAGGGAGGGTTCGGGCACTGAAGCTTTCTTT. It yields the protein CASREGSGTEAFF.

The CDR3 region is CASSNGQGASYGYTF. CDR3 DNA sequence: TGTGCCAGTAGTAATGGACAGGGAGCCAGCTATGGCTACACCTTC. The chain couples TRBV19 to TRBJ1-2, with 8 bases lining up with TRBD1. The CDR3 covers 15 residues. Trimming removed 4 bases from V and 4 bases from J; junction bases left unmatched: 8. The V gene's germline CDR1 is LNHDA and CDR2 SQIVND (reference sequence).

The V call is TRBV30, the J call TRBJ2-5; D ambiguous. Germline CDR1 is GTSNPN and CDR2 is SVGIG (reference sequence). The CDR3 contains 14 residues. The CDR3 sequence is CARDLWLGSETQYF. For the CDR3, the DNA is TGTGCTAGAGACCTCTGGCTAGGATCAGAGACCCAGTACTTC.

V usage is TRBV30 and J usage is TRBJ2-3, with 11 positions matching TRBD2. Germline values: CDR1 GTSNPN, CDR2 SVGIG (reference sequence). V dropped 5 bases and J dropped 3; count of bases not matched to a gene: 7. The CDR3 has 15 residues. The CDR3 DNA is TGTGCCTGGGACTATAGCGGGGGGGTTACAGATACGCAGTATTTT. Protein product: CAWDYSGGVTDTQYF.

The V call is TRBV9, the J call TRBJ1-6; no firm D call. From germline, CDR1 is SGDLS and CDR2 YYNGEE. The CDR3 contains 12 residues. Trimming removed 3 bases from V and 8 bases from J, with 6 bases in between. Here the CDR3 reads CASSGGYSPLHF. Here the CDR3 DNA reads TGTGCCAGCAGCGGCGGTTATTCACCCCTCCACTTT.

The V gene is TRBV5-1, the J gene TRBJ2-7; the match to TRBD1 covers 8 bases. Germline V gene data show CDR1 as SGHRS and CDR2 as YFSETQ. Trimming removed 4 bases from V and 1 base from J; junction bases left unmatched: 1. The CDR3 consists of 13 residues. The CDR3 region is CASSRTGSYEQYF. The CDR3, as DNA: TGCGCCAGCAGCCGGACAGGGTCCTACGAGCAGTACTTC.

V gene TRBV10-2 combines with J gene TRBJ2-5, with no clear D. The V end was cut by 8 bases, the J end by 7 bases, with 29 bases between. The germline V gene encodes CDR1 WSHSY and CDR2 SAAADI. CDR3 length equals 17 residues. This CDR3 is CASVVGLRSDFVATQYF. DNA of the CDR3: TGCGCCAGCGTAGTTGGGCTACGATCGGATTTTGTCGCGACCCAGTACTTC.

The chain combines TRBV11-2 with TRBJ2-1, with D possibly being TRBD1 (5 bases). The CDR3 has 16 residues. Trimming removed 5 bases at V and 3 bases at J, with 17 bases between. Germline CDR1 reads SGHAT; CDR2 reads FQNNGV. For the CDR3, the DNA is TGTGCCAGCAGCCCAATTAGGGGTCCAAGCTACAATGAGCAGTTCTTC. Encoded protein: CASSPIRGPSYNEQFF.

V gene TRBV21-1 combines with J gene TRBJ1-2. TRBV21-1 is a pseudogene segment. This CDR3 has 13 amino acids. CDR3 protein: CASSKVSRYGYTF. CDR3 DNA sequence: TGTGCCAGCAGCAAAGTCTCGAGATATGGCTACACCTTC.